Detailed here is one TCR beta chain. What it binds is not known. This record belongs to a study of T-cell memory formation after mild COVID-19. Whole-study findings and limits: Most CD4+ clones that shrank were in CM and EM, while CD8+ ones turned up in EMRA.

TCRdb called the 5' RACE reads again in MiXCR, with one record for every CDR3 protein. The table has about 360,000 distinct CDR3 sequences, around an eighth seen once; the top ten hold around 22%. Germline V CDR1 and CDR2: MNHEY, SVGEGT. The CDR3 extends over 15 amino acids. V was trimmed by 10 bases and J by 1 base, leaving 18 bases between them. Specimen: PBMCs or a T cell subset sorted from them (not recorded which). The chain employs TRBV6-2 or TRBV6-3 and TRBJ2-3; no reliable D call. This TCR derives from a man between 18 and 29 years old who had mild COVID-19 (a few samples of this study predate the infection). Cell type and time point are not known. The chain's CDR3 is CATSQEDRGTDTQYF. DNA for the CDR3: TGTGCCACATCCCAAGAAGATCGGGGCACAGATACGCAGTATTTT.